The next 10 T cell receptor beta chains were all read from a single sample in a study of blood T cell repertoires in COVID-19. The repertoire was sequenced with immunoSEQ multiplex PCR; TCRdb's copy has only in-frame clones and lacks some. The sample contains 250,000 to 350,000 clones, about nine tenths of which appear only once. The sample consisted of peripheral blood. The source of these receptors is a woman in her sixties or seventies with acute or convalescent COVID-19.

This sequence joins TRBV28 and TRBJ2-1; D call uncertain. Germline V gene sequence: CDR1 MDHEN, CDR2 SYDVKM. The CDR3 is made up of 13 amino acids. Trimming cost V 0 bases and J 10 bases, with 10 bases left between them. CDR3: CASSLWGSWEQFF. The CDR3 nucleotides are TGTGCCAGCAGTTTATGGGGCTCGTGGGAGCAGTTCTTC.

This clone was detected only once. This rearrangement joins TRBV7-2 to TRBJ2-5; D ambiguous. The germline V gene encodes CDR1 SGHTA and CDR2 FQGNSA. The CDR3 totals 14 residues. Trimming cost V 0 bases and J 6 bases, with 11 bases left between them. The CDR3: CASSLAGSVKTQYF. The CDR3 DNA is TGTGCCAGCAGCTTAGCTGGCTCCGTGAAGACCCAGTACTTC.

The V and J genes are TRBV6-5 and TRBJ2-7, with D possibly TRBD1 on 6 matching bases. Germline-derived CDR1 and CDR2 are MNHEY and SVGAGI. This CDR3 has 14 residues. V gave up 5 bases and J gave up 3 bases, with 14 bases separating them. The CDR3 loop reads CASSPLWTVYEQYF. In nucleotides, the CDR3 is TGTGCCAGCAGTCCCCTTTGGACAGTCTACGAGCAGTACTTC.

The chain employs TRBV4-2 and TRBJ1-3, with no clear D. Germline lookup yields CDR1 LGHNA and CDR2 YNFKEQ. The CDR3 is 17 amino acids. V lost 0 bases to trimming and J lost 8 bases, with 20 bases between them. The CDR3 reads CASSQERPGAGKDTIYF. CDR3 bases: TGTGCCAGCAGCCAAGAACGACCGGGAGCCGGTAAAGACACCATATATTTT.

The rearrangement links TRBV2 to TRBJ1-1; maybe TRBD1 (5 bases). The V gene's germline CDR1 is SNHLY and CDR2 FYNNEI. This CDR3 spans 13 amino acids. Trimming took 7 bases from V and 5 from J, leaving 14 bases between them. The CDR3 DNA reads as TGTGCCAGCATATTCTCGGGGGGGACTGAAGCTTTCTTT. Residues: CASIFSGGTEAFF.

V usage is TRBV21-1 and J usage is TRBJ2-1; TRBD1, the table's D call, was not compared with the DNA. TRBV21-1 is a pseudogene. This CDR3 has 21 amino acids. CDR3 sequence reads: CASSTPKCRDRGPLTHNEQFF. The CDR3 nucleotides read TGTGCCAGCAGCACACCCAAGTGCCGGGACAGGGGTCCTCTTACCCACAATGAGCAGTTCTTC.

The chain employs TRBV18 and TRBJ2-1; TRBD2 matches at 9 bases. This CDR3 region has 16 residues. The ends lost 2 bases at V and 5 bases at J; junction bases unmatched: 7. The germline gives CDR1 KGHSH, CDR2 LQKENI. CDR3 loop: CASSPSSGRRNNEQFF. For the CDR3, the DNA is TGTGCCAGCTCACCATCGAGCGGGAGGCGAAACAATGAGCAGTTCTTC.

This rearrangement joins TRBV7-9 to TRBJ2-7, with TRBD1 matching over 10 bases. Germline V gene lookup returns CDR1 SEHNR and CDR2 FQNEAQ (reference sequence). This CDR3 has 15 amino acids. V was clipped by 6 bases and J by 6 bases; unmatched bases: 11. CDR3 sequence (DNA): TGTGCCAGCAGTCTTACCGGGACAGGGGCGGGCGAGCAGTACTTC. Protein product: CASSLTGTGAGEQYF.

The chain is built from TRBV28 and TRBJ2-2; 7 positions match TRBD1. Trimming at V came to 2 bases and at J to 5 bases, leaving 8 bases not matched to a gene. Germline assignment: CDR1 MDHEN and CDR2 SYDVKM. The CDR3 is made up of 16 amino acids. The CDR3 sequence: CASSLILGTATGELFF. The CDR3 nucleotides are TGTGCCAGCAGTTTAATCCTAGGGACAGCAACCGGGGAGCTGTTTTTT.

This clone was recorded once. The V and J genes are TRBV19 and TRBJ2-2; 8 bases match TRBD2. The length of the CDR3 is 16 residues. CDR1 is LNHDA and CDR2 is SQIVND in the germline V gene (reference sequence). V trimming: 5 bases; J trimming: 8 bases; junction bases outside the gene matches: 13. The CDR3 DNA sequence: TGTGCCAGTAGTCTTCGGGAGGGATTCCCAGGAGGGGAGCTGTTTTTT. Protein: CASSLREGFPGGELFF.